These T cell receptor beta chains were read from a single sample in a study of OX40 agonist ivuxolimab in advanced cancers. The data were produced by immunoSEQ multiplex PCR, yet TCRdb's version contains in-frame clones alone and is incomplete. Among 70,000 to 80,000 clones listed, 81% were seen once. Sample: CD4+ or CD8+ T cells sorted from blood, taken in a trial of the OX40 agonist ivuxolimab. These receptor sequences come from an adult with an advanced solid tumor such as melanoma, head and neck, liver or kidney cancer. Both conserved end residues are part of each CDR3. A D gene is named only where the DNA matches it firmly. The size field is filled for only some rows; it gives once, few, many or a size class.

abundance	v_gene	j_gene	d_gene	CDR3aa	CDR3nt
.	TRBV19	TRBJ2-1	.	CASSIGGSGNEQFF	TGTGCCAGTAGTATTGGGGGTAGCGGTAATGAGCAGTTCTTC
few	TRBV27	TRBJ2-4	.	CASSFGESGIQYF	TGTGCCAGCAGTTTCGGGGAGAGTGGCATTCAGTACTTC
once	TRBV7-8	TRBJ2-1	.	CASSLGGSGIF	TGTGCCAGCAGCTTAGGGGGGAGTGGCATCTTC
.	TRBV4-2	TRBJ2-3	.	CASSQERRIDTQYF	TGTGCCAGCAGCCAAGAGCGACGGATAGATACGCAGTATTTT
.	TRBV14	TRBJ1-1	TRBD1	CASSQDTGQLNTEAFF	TGTGCCAGCAGCCAAGACACGGGACAGTTAAACACTGAAGCTTTCTTT
.	TRBV7-3	TRBJ1-1	TRBD1	CASSLTGTGTGTEAFF	TGTGCCAGCAGCTTAACCGGAACCGGGACAGGGACTGAAGCTTTCTTT
.	TRBV2	TRBJ2-7	.	CASSVQGTYEQYF	TGTGCCAGCAGTGTGCAGGGAACATACGAGCAGTACTTC
.	TRBV5-6	TRBJ1-2	TRBD1	CASSFWDRGTNYGYTF	TGTGCCAGCAGCTTTTGGGACAGGGGTACTAACTATGGCTACACCTTC
.	TRBV5-1	TRBJ2-7	TRBD2	CASSRGTSGNEQYF	TGCGCCAGCAGCCGTGGGACTAGTGGTAACGAGCAGTACTTC
.	TRBV14	TRBJ1-2	.	CASSQSVTYGYTF	TGTGCCAGCAGCCAGAGTGTTACTTATGGCTACACCTTC
.	TRBV5-1	TRBJ2-7	TRBD2	CASSQISGRAYEQYF	TGCGCCAGCAGCCAGATTAGCGGGAGGGCCTACGAGCAGTACTTC
.	TRBV5-1	TRBJ2-5	.	CASWRQGYQETQYF	TGCGCCAGCTGGAGGCAGGGGTACCAAGAGACCCAGTACTTC
.	TRBV7-2	TRBJ1-1	.	CASSPTLLYGLRREEAFF	TGTGCCAGCAGCCCCACATTACTCTACGGATTGAGACGCGAAGAAGCTTTCTTT
.	TRBV30	TRBJ2-7	.	CAWGVGGVSYEQYF	TGTGCCTGGGGAGTGGGCGGAGTCTCCTACGAGCAGTACTTC